The next 27 T cell receptor beta chains were all read from a single sample in a study of T-cell memory formation after mild COVID-19. TCRdb reanalysed the 5' RACE reads using MiXCR and keeps one entry per CDR3 protein. In the table there are roughly 550,000 distinct CDR3 sequences, just over 20% of which are singletons. Input material: PBMCs or a T cell subset sorted from them (not recorded which). These receptor sequences come from an adult woman who had mild COVID-19 (a few samples of this study predate the infection). Cell type and time point are not known.

The rearrangement uses TRBV29-1 and TRBJ1-1; D may be TRBD1 (5 bases). The germline V gene has CDR1 SQVTM and CDR2 ANQGSEA. This CDR3 spans 14 amino acids. The V end was cut by 3 bases, the J end by 0 bases, with 11 bases between. For the CDR3, the DNA is TGCAGCGTTGATGCCGGGGGGATGAACACTGAAGCTTTCTTT. Amino acids: CSVDAGGMNTEAFF.

This rearrangement joins TRBV7-9 to TRBJ1-4; possibly TRBD1 for D (6 bases). Deletions cut 2 bases from V and 4 bases from J, with 14 bases between. The germline CDR1 and CDR2 sequences are SEHNR and FQNEAQ (reference sequence). The CDR3 contains 16 residues. The CDR3 spells CASSLSSTGFNEKLFF. CDR3 nucleotides: TGTGCCAGCAGCTTATCGTCGACAGGATTTAATGAAAAACTGTTTTTT.

This clonotype has only a few counts. The J gene is TRBJ1-2, the V gene TRBV5-1, with 7 bases that match TRBD1. V gave up 4 bases and J gave up 4 bases; unmatched junction bases: 7. Germline V gene lookup returns CDR1 SGHRS and CDR2 YFSETQ. The CDR3 loop spans 14 amino acids. In nucleotides, the CDR3 is TGCGCCAGCAGCCAGGGGGACTCGGGCTATGGCTACACCTTC. Encoded protein: CASSQGDSGYGYTF.

This sequence joins TRBV10-3 and TRBJ2-1, with 7 nucleotides matching TRBD1. J gave up 10 bases and V 5 bases, and 14 bases lay outside the gene matches. Per germline, CDR1 ENHRY and CDR2 SYGVKD. The CDR3 spans 15 residues. CDR3 loop: CAISTGTVRVTEQFF. The CDR3 coding sequence is TGTGCCATCAGTACCGGGACAGTAAGAGTAACGGAGCAGTTCTTC.

This clonotype was detected a few times. This sequence joins TRBV24-1 and TRBJ2-3, with D uncertain. Germline V gene data show CDR1 as KGHDR and CDR2 as SFDVKD. Trimming took 6 bases from V and 1 from J, leaving 13 bases between them. The CDR3 length is 15 residues. The CDR3 sequence is CATSLGTDGTDTQYF. CDR3 coding DNA: TGTGCCACCAGTCTCGGTACCGATGGCACAGATACGCAGTATTTT.

This clonotype was counted at least ten times. The rearrangement links TRBV5-1 to TRBJ2-2; 9 bases match TRBD1. The V gene end was trimmed by 3 bases and the J gene end by 6 bases; junction bases not matched to a gene: 6. This CDR3 is built from 15 residues. CDR1 is SGHRS, CDR2 YFSETQ, per germline. The CDR3 DNA is TGCGCCAGCAGCTCCCGGACAGGGGATGCCGGGGAGCTGTTTTTT. Protein product: CASSSRTGDAGELFF.

The CDR3 protein is CASSQGPFQETQYF. For the CDR3, the DNA is TGCGCCAGCAGCCAAGGCCCCTTTCAAGAGACCCAGTACTTC. This rearrangement joins TRBV4-3 to TRBJ2-5; D ambiguous. The CDR3 totals 14 residues. The germline V gene has CDR1 LGHNA and CDR2 YSLEER. Trimming pared 1 base from V and 2 bases from J, leaving 8 bases between.

This chain links TRBV4-3 with TRBJ1-1, with 7 bases lining up with TRBD1. Germline-derived CDR1 and CDR2 are LGHNA and YSLEER. The CDR3 covers 14 residues. Losses at the gene ends were 5 bases for V and 4 bases for J; bases not matched to a gene: 7. The CDR3 here is CASSARGTVTEAFF. For the CDR3, the DNA is TGCGCCAGCAGCGCACGGGGGACAGTCACTGAAGCTTTCTTT.

The V gene is TRBV5-4, the J gene TRBJ2-6; tentatively, D is TRBD1 (6 bases). Germline CDR1 is SGHNT and CDR2 is YYREEE (reference sequence). V shed 4 bases and J shed 2 bases, with 16 bases lying between them. The CDR3 loop spans 17 amino acids. CDR3 bases: TGTGCCAGCAGCGGCAGTGCTAAGGGGGCTGGGGCCAACGTCCTGACTTTC. Translating gives CASSGSAKGAGANVLTF.

The V call is TRBV5-4, the J call TRBJ2-7; 10 bases agree with TRBD1. The CDR3 has 15 residues. V was pared by 4 bases and J by 6 bases, with 10 bases of the junction left unmatched. Germline CDR1 and CDR2: SGHNT and YYREEE (reference sequence). The CDR3 DNA reads TGTGCCAGCAGCGTCGGGGGGACAGGGGCCCGCGAGCAGTACTTC. It yields the protein CASSVGGTGAREQYF.

The sample holds a few counts of this clonotype. The chain joins TRBV5-1 to TRBJ2-2; no definite D call. CDR1 is SGHRS and CDR2 is YFSETQ in the germline V gene. The CDR3 consists of 14 residues. V dropped 0 bases and J dropped 5 bases, with 8 bases sitting between them. The CDR3 bases are TGCGCCAGCAGCTTGGAGCCTGAGACCGGGGAGCTGTTTTTT. This codes for CASSLEPETGELFF.

This clonotype was seen more than once but under ten times. The V and J genes are TRBV3-1 and TRBJ2-7; D ambiguous. CDR3 length: 12 amino acids. Germline V gene sequence: CDR1 LGHDT, CDR2 YNNKEL (reference sequence). The V end was cut by 3 bases, the J end by 2 bases, with 5 bases between. Here the CDR3 DNA reads TGTGCCAGCAGCCATGGCACCTACGAGCAGTACTTC. Amino acids: CASSHGTYEQYF.

The chain employs TRBV12-3 or TRBV12-4 and TRBJ1-6; D is ambiguous. Trimming stripped 3 bases from V and 7 bases from J, with 7 bases between. This CDR3 is built from 13 residues. The DNA of the CDR3 is TGTGCCAGCAGTTTGGCGGGGAATTCACCCCTCCACTTT. Translated: CASSLAGNSPLHF.

The chain uses TRBV12-3 or TRBV12-4 and TRBJ1-5; tentatively, D is TRBD1 (5 bases). This CDR3 comprises 13 residues. V dropped 6 bases and J dropped 7 bases, with 13 bases sitting between them. CDR3 bases: TGTGCCAGCAGGTCAGGGATGGGGCAGCCCCAGCATTTT. Translated, it gives CASRSGMGQPQHF.

The V gene is TRBV27, the J gene TRBJ2-7; 8 nucleotides match TRBD1. The J segment lost 4 bases and the V segment lost 2 bases, leaving 4 bases of the junction unmatched. The CDR3 runs 14 residues. CDR1 is MNHEY, CDR2 SMNVEV, per germline (reference sequence). DNA of the CDR3: TGTGCCAGCAGTTTAGCCAGGGGGCGGTACGAGCAGTACTTC. It yields the protein CASSLARGRYEQYF.

In its sample, this clonotype was seen a few times. The chain has TRBV2 and TRBJ2-5, with D possibly being TRBD2 (6 bases). Germline CDR1 reads SNHLY; CDR2 reads FYNNEI. The CDR3 consists of 11 residues. The V and J ends lost 9 bases and 3 bases respectively, with 8 bases between them. CDR3 in amino acids: CASTGEETQYF. CDR3 sequence (DNA): TGTGCCAGTACGGGGGAAGAGACCCAGTACTTC.

V gene TRBV4-3 combines with J gene TRBJ2-1, with unresolved D. Looked up from germline, CDR1 is LGHNA and CDR2 is YSLEER. Between the trimmed V and J ends, which lost 4 bases and 5 bases, there was a span of 9 bases. The CDR3 contains 13 residues. The CDR3 nucleotides read TGCGCCAGCAGCCGCTCGGGCAACAATGAGCAGTTCTTC. Amino acids: CASSRSGNNEQFF.

This clonotype was detected only a few times. V gene TRBV5-6 combines with J gene TRBJ2-7; a weak D match, TRBD2 (5 bases). Trimming took 2 bases from V and 11 from J, leaving 17 bases between them. Germline V gene lookup returns CDR1 SGHDT and CDR2 YYEEEE. This CDR3 spans 13 amino acids. The CDR3 is CASSFGVSATKYF. The CDR3 DNA reads as TGTGCCAGCAGCTTTGGGGTTAGCGCCACGAAGTACTTC.

The rearrangement uses TRBV19 and TRBJ1-2; the D is unclear. The germline V gene has CDR1 LNHDA and CDR2 SQIVND (reference sequence). The germline V and J ends were trimmed by 5 bases and 8 bases, with 9 bases remaining between them. The CDR3 is 11 residues long. CDR3 loop: CASSWLVGYTF. Written as DNA, the CDR3 is TGTGCCAGTAGTTGGTTAGTCGGCTACACCTTC. Full variable domain (outside the CDR3, taken from reference TRBV19 and TRBJ1-2): DGGITQSPKYLFRKEGQNVTLSCEQNLNHDAMYWYRQDPGQGLRLIYYSQIVNDFQKGDIAEGYSVSREKKESFPLTVTSAQKNPTAFYLCASSWLVGYTFGSGTRLTVV.

This clonotype was seen a handful of times. The chain has TRBV5-1 and TRBJ1-3; weak D call: TRBD1 (5 bases). V lost 4 bases to trimming and J lost 0 bases, with 14 bases between them. Germline V gene sequence: CDR1 SGHRS, CDR2 YFSETQ. This CDR3 spans 16 amino acids. The CDR3 loop is CASSLTGTDSGNTIYF. The CDR3 bases are TGCGCCAGCAGCCTCACCGGGACGGACTCTGGAAACACCATATATTTT.

The rearrangement joins TRBV6-5 to TRBJ1-2, with 11 bases identical to TRBD1. Germline CDR1 and CDR2: MNHEY and SVGAGI. The CDR3 is 16 amino acids. V shed 6 bases, J shed 5 bases, and the junction held 11 bases outside the gene matches. In DNA, the CDR3 is TGTGCCAGCAGCCCATCTGGGACAGGGGGTCGTTATGGCTACACCTTC. Its protein product is CASSPSGTGGRYGYTF.

This clonotype was seen a handful of times. The chain carries TRBV7-9 and TRBJ2-3, with 8 nucleotides matching TRBD2. The germline gives CDR1 SEHNR, CDR2 FQNEAQ (reference sequence). This CDR3 is built from 16 residues. V was pared by 6 bases and J by 4 bases, with 12 bases of the junction left unmatched. The CDR3 sequence is CASSSGLVSPPDTQYF. The CDR3 coding sequence is TGTGCCAGCAGTTCGGGACTAGTTTCTCCCCCAGATACGCAGTATTTT.

This clonotype has just a few counts. The V call is TRBV29-1, the J call TRBJ2-1; 14 positions agree with TRBD2. CDR3 length: 17 amino acids. J was trimmed by 4 bases and V by 0 bases; bases with no gene match: 5. Germline V gene sequence: CDR1 SQVTM, CDR2 ANQGSEA. The DNA of the CDR3 is TGCAGCGTTGAAGATGCGGGACTAGCGGGAGAGTACAATGAGCAGTTCTTC. It is translated as CSVEDAGLAGEYNEQFF.

This chain links TRBV7-2 with TRBJ1-2, with D perhaps matching TRBD1 (6 bases). V was trimmed by 1 base and J by 3 bases, leaving 9 bases between them. This CDR3 comprises 14 residues. The germline CDR1 and CDR2 sequences are SGHTA and FQGNSA. CDR3 sequence (DNA): TGTGCCAGCAGCTTAGGACAGGAGGACTATGGCTACACCTTC. It specifies CASSLGQEDYGYTF.

This clonotype appeared a few times. This chain connects TRBV29-1 to TRBJ2-5; 7 bases align to TRBD2. Germline CDR1 is SQVTM and CDR2 is ANQGSEA. V lost 7 bases, J lost 4 bases, and 9 bases stayed unmatched. CDR3 length: 13 amino acids. The CDR3 region is CSAGLVIGETQYF. The CDR3 bases are TGCAGCGCTGGACTAGTCATAGGAGAGACCCAGTACTTC.

This clonotype was found a few times. The V call is TRBV5-1, the J call TRBJ2-1, with 9 bases fitting TRBD1. Germline CDR1 and CDR2: SGHRS and YFSETQ. After removal of 4 bases from V and 6 bases from J, the junction contained 2 bases not matched to a gene. This CDR3 has 13 amino acids. CDR3 amino acids: CASSQGQGNEQFF. The CDR3 coding sequence is TGCGCCAGCAGCCAGGGACAGGGCAATGAGCAGTTCTTC.

The CDR3 DNA follows: TGTGCCATCAGTGACCTGGACCGAAGAAGTATTAATTCACCCCTCCACTTT. Amino acid sequence: CAISDLDRRSINSPLHF. The chain carries TRBV10-3 and TRBJ1-6; D uncertain. Germline CDR1 and CDR2: ENHRY and SYGVKD. V was pared by 3 bases and J by 6 bases, with 18 bases between. The CDR3 extends over 17 amino acids.